This T cell receptor beta chain appears in the sequencing data of a study of metastatic and nonmetastatic thyroid tumors. Overall study results and limits: The reported finding was significantly higher TCR beta diversity in malignant thyroid tumors relative to benign nodules, in blood and tumor.

Deletions cut 6 bases from V and 6 bases from J, with 17 bases between. CDR3 length: 14 amino acids. Germline CDR1 is MNHEY and CDR2 is SVGEGT. On this clone: What it binds is unknown.

TCRdb re-called clones from the PCR reads using MiXCR. Among over 14,000 clones listed, over 20% were seen once. No treatment had been given to any patient before thyroid surgery. This chain connects TRBV6-2 or TRBV6-3 to TRBJ1-2; D is undetermined. Sequenced material: tumor tissue. The clonotype was recovered from a female donor with papillary thyroid cancer or a benign thyroid nodule (not recorded which). Some clones in this sample may be carry-over from other donors' samples. In nucleotides, the CDR3 is TGTGCCAGCAGACCGACTGATGGTTACCATGGCTACACCTTC. This codes for CASRPTDGYHGYTF.